The TCR beta chain under discussion was sequenced for a study of blood T cell repertoires in COVID-19. Across the whole study: PBMCs, B-cell-depleted T cells, or T cells provided the cDNA or gDNA that made up the material.

In the authors' methods: Scientists estimated how many nucleated cells there were by amplifying reference gene primers. Generated by immunoSEQ multiplex PCR, the TCRdb table keeps only in-frame clones and is missing some. V, J and clone size are taken as reported in that table, and D and trimming were inferred from the DNA itself. The sample has 150,000 or so clones; roughly 90% are singletons. The ends were cut back, 3 bases at V and 0 bases at J, with 17 bases in the middle. CDR3 length: 16 amino acids. Per germline, CDR1 GTSNPN and CDR2 SVGIG (reference sequence). Researchers sorted participants into cohorts using their self-reported clinical history.

The sample consisted of PBMCs or T cells enriched from blood (not recorded which). This rearrangement joins TRBV30 to TRBJ1-2; D ambiguous. The sequence was collected from a man between 50 and 59 years old who had recovered from COVID-19. This CDR3 reads CAWRRGAGFTNYGYTF. DNA for the CDR3: TGTGCCTGGAGGCGCGGTGCGGGGTTCACTAACTATGGCTACACCTTC. The full variable domain, in which reference TRBV30 and TRBJ1-2 provide the parts outside the CDR3, is SQTIHQWPATLVQPVGSPLSLECTVEGTSNPNLYWYRQAAGRGLQLLFYSVGIGQISSEVPQNLSASRPQDRQFILSSKKLLLSDSGFYLCAWRRGAGFTNYGYTFGSGTRLTVV.